Included here is one T cell receptor beta chain sequence, with context. The data are from a study of blood T cell repertoires in COVID-19. Across the study: Nucleic acid was either cDNA or gDNA, and it came from T cells, B-cell-depleted T cells, or PBMCs.

The CDR3 sequence is 14 residues long. The V gene's germline CDR1 is SEHNR and CDR2 FQNEAQ (reference sequence). The ends lost 2 bases at V and 6 bases at J; junction bases unmatched: 4. In the original workflow: Amplification of reference gene primers was used by the study to estimate nucleated cell counts. Here immunoSEQ multiplex PCR was the method, and the copy in TCRdb shows in-frame clones only, minus some. That table is the source of V, J and clone size, and D and trimming were worked out from the DNA. The data show tens of thousands of clones, 81% seen once. The V and J genes are TRBV7-9 and TRBJ1-2, with 9 positions matching TRBD1. The TCR was taken from a man aged 65 to 79 with COVID-19, enrolled during active disease. Sequencing input: peripheral blood. The CDR3 protein is CASSLLQGADGYTF. CDR3 in DNA: TGTGCCAGCAGCTTATTACAGGGGGCGGATGGCTACACCTTC.